This T cell receptor (beta chain) was recorded in a study of T cells in localized non-small cell lung cancer. Only in-frame clones appear in the TCRdb table, and some are missing; sequencing was by immunoSEQ multiplex PCR. The sample has around 26,000 clones; 90% are singletons. Germline assignment: CDR1 MNHEY and CDR2 SVGAGI. The CDR3 loop spans 11 amino acids. Trimming removed 5 bases at V and 6 bases at J, with 7 bases between. This specimen consisted of peripheral blood, obtained before any cancer treatment. The origin of this receptor is a woman between 40 and 69 years old with stage I lung adenocarcinoma. V gene TRBV6-5 combines with J gene TRBJ1-1; D gene unclear. The CDR3 loop is CASSTGPEAFF. CDR3 bases: TGTGCCAGCAGTACCGGGCCTGAAGCTTTCTTT.